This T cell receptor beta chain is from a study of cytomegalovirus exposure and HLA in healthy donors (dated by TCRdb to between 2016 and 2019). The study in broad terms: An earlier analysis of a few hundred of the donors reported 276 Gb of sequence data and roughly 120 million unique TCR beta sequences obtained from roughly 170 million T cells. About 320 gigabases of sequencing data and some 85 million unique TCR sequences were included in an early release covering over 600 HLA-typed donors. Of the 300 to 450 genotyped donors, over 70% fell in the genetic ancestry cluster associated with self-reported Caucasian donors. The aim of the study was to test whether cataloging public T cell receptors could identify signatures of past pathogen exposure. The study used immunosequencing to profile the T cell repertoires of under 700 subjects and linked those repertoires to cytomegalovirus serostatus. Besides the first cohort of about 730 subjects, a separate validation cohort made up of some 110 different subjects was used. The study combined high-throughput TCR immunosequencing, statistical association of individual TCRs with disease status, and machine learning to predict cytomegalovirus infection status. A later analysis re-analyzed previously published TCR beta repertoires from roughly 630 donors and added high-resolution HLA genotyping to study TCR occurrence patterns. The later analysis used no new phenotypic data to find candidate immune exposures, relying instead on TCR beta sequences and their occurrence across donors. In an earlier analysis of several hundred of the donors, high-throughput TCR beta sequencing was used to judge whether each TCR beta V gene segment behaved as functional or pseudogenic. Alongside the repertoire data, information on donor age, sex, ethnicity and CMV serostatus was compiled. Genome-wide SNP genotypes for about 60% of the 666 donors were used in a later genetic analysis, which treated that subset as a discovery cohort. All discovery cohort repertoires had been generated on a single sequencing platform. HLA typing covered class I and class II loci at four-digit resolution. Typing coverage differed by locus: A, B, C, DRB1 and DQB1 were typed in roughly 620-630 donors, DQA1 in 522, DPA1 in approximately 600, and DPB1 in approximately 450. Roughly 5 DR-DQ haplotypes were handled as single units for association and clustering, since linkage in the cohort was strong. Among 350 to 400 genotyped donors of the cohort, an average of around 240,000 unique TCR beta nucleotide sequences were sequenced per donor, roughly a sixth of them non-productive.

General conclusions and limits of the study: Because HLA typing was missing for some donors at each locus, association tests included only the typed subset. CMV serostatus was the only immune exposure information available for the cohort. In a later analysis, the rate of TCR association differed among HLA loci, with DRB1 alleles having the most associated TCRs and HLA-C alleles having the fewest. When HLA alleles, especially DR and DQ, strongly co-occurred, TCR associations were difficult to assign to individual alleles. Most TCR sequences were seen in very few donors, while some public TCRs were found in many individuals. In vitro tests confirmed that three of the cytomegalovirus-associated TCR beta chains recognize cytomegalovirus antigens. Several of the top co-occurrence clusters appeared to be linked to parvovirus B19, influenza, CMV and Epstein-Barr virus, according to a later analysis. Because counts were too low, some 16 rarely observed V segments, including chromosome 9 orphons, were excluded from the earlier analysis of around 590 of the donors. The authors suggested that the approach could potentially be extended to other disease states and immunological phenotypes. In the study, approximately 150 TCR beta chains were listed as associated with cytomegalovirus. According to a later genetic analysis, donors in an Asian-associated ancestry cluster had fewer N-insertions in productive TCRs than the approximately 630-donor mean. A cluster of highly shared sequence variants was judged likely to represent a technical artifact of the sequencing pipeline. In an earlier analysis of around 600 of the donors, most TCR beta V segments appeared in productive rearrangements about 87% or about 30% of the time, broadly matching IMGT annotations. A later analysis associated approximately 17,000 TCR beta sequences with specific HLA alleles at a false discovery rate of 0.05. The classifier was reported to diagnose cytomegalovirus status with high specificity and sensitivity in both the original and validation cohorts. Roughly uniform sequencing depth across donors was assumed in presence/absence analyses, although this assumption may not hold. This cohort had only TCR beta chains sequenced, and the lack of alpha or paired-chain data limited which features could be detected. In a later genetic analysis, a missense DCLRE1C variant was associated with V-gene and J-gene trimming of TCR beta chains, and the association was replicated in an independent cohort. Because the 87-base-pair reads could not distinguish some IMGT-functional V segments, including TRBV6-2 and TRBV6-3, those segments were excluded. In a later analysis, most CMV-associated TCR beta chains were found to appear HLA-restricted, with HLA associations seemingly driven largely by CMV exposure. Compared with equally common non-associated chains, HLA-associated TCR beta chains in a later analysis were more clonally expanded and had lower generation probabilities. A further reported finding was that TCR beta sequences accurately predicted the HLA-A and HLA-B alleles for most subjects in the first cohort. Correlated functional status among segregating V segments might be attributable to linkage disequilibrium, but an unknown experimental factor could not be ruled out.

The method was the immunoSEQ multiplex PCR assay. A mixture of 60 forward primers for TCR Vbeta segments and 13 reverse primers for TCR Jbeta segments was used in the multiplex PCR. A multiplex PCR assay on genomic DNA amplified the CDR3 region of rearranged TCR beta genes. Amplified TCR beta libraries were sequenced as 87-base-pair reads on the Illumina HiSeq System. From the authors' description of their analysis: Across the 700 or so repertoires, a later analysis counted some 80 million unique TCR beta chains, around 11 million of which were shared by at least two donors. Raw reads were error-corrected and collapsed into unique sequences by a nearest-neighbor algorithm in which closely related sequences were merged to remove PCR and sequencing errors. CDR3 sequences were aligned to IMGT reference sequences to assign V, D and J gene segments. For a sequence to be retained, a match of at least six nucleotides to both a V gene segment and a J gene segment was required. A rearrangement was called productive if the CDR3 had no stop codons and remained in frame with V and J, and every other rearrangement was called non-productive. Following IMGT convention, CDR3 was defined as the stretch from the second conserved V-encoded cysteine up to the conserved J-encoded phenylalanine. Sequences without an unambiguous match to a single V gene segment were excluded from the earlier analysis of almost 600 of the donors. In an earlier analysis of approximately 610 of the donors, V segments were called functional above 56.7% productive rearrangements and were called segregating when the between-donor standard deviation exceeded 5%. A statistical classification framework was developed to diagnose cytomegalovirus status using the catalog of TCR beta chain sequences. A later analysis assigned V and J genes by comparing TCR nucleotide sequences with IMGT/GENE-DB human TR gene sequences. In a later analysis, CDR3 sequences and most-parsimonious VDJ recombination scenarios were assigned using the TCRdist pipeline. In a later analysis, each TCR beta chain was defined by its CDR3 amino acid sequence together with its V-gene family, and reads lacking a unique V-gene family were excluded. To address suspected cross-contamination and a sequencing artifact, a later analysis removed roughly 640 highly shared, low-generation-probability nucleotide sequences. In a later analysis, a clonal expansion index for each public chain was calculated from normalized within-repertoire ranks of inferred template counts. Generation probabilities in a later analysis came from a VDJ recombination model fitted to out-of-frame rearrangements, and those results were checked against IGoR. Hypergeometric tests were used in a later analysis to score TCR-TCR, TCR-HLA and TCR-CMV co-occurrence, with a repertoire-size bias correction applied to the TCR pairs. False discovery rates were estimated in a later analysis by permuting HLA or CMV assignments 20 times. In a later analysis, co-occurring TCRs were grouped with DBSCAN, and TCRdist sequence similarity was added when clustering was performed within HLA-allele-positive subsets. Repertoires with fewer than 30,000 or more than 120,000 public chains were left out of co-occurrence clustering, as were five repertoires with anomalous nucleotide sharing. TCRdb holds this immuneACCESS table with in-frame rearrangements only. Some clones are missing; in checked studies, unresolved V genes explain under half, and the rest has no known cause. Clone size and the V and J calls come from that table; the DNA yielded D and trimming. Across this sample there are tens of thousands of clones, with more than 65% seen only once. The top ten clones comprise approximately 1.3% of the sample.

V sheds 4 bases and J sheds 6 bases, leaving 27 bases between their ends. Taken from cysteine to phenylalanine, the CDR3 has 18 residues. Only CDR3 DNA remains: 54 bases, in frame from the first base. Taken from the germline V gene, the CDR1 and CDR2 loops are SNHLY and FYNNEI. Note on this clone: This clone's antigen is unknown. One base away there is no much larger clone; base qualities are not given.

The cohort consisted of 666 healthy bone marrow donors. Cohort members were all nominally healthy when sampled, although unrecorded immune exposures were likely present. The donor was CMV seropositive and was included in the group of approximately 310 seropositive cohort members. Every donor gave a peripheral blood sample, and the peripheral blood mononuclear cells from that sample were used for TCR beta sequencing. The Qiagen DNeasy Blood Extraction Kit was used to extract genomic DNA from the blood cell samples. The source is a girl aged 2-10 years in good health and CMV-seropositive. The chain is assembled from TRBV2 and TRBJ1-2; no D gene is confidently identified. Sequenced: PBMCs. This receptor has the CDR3 CASSVGVWSNSGTDGYTF. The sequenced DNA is TGTGCCAGCAGTGTAGGTGTTTGGTCAAACTCCGGAACAGATGGCTACACCTTC. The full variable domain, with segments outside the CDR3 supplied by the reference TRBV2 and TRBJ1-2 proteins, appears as EPEVTQTPSHQVTQMGQEVILRCVPISNHLYFYWYRQILGQKVEFLVSFYNNEISEKSEIFDDQFSVERPDGSNFTLKIRSTKLEDSAMYFCASSVGVWSNSGTDGYTFGSGTRLTVV.